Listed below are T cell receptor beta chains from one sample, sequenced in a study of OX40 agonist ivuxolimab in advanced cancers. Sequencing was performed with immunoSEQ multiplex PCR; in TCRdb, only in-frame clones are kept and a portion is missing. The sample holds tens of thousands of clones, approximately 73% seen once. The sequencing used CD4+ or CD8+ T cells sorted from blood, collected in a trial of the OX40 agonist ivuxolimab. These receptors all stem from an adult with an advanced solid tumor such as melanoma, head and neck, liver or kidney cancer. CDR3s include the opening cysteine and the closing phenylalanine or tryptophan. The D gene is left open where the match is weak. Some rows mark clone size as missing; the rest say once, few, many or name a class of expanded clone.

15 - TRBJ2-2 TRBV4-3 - TGCGCCAGCAGCCAAGATAAATACGGCACCGGGGAGCTGTTTTTT CASSQDKYGTGELFF
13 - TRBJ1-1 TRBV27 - TGTGCCAGCAGTTTAGGGGGCGTGACTGAAGCTTTCTTT CASSLGGVTEAFF
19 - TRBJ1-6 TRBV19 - TGTGCCAGTAGTACCCCCGGGACCGCTGTTAGCTCCTATAATTCACCCCTCCACTTT CASSTPGTAVSSYNSPLHF
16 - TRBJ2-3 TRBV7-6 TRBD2 TGTGCCAGCAGCTTATATGAGCGCGCGGGGGGAGATACGCAGTATTTT CASSLYERAGGDTQYF
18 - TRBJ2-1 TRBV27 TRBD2 TGTGCCAGCAGTTCAAATGGGCTAGCGGGGGGGGAGAGCAATGAGCAGTTCTTC CASSSNGLAGGESNEQFF
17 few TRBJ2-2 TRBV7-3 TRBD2 TGTGCCAGCAGCTTAAAAAGGGGTTCTAGCGGGACCGGGGAGCTGTTTTTT CASSLKRGSSGTGELFF
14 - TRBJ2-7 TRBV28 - TGTGCCAGCAGCCTACTCAGGAGCTCCTACGAGCAGTACTTC CASSLLRSSYEQYF
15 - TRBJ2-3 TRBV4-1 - TGCGCCAGCAGCCCTGGACAGCTTGGCACAGATACGCAGTATTTT CASSPGQLGTDTQYF
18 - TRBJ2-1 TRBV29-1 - TGCTGCGTTGAAGGTGGGGGTGGGGCAGGAGGTTCCTACAATGAGCAGTTCTTC CCVEGGGGAGGSYNEQFF
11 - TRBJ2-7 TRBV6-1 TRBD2 TGTGCCAGCGGCGGGGGAGGGGAGCAGTACTTC CASGGGGEQYF
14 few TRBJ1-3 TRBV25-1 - TGTGCCAGCAGTGACTTGACAGGCGGGGACACCATATATTTT CASSDLTGGDTIYF
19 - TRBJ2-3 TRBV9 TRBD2 TGTGCCAGCAGCGTAGCTCGAGTGGCTAGCGGGGATAGCACAGATACGCAGTATTTT CASSVARVASGDSTDTQYF
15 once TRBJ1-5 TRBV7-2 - TGTGCCAGCAGCTTTGGTAACAGGGAACTTCAGCCCCAGCATTTT CASSFGNRELQPQHF
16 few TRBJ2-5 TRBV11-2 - TGTGCCAGCAGCTTAGAGGGAGCGGGTTTTCAAGAGACCCAGTACTTC CASSLEGAGFQETQYF
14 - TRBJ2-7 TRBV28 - TGTGCCAGCAGTTTATGGGCAAGCGGGTCAGAGCAGTACTTC CASSLWASGSEQYF
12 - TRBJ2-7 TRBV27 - TGTGCCAGCAGTGGCCCGGGGTACGAGCAGTACTTC CASSGPGYEQYF
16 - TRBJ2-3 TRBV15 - TGTGCCACCAGCTCGCCGGGCGGAGGGTTGGCAGATACGCAGTATTTT CATSSPGGGLADTQYF
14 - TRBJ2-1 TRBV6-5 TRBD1 TGTGCCAGCAGTTTGGGGACAGGATACAATGAGCAGTTCTTC CASSLGTGYNEQFF
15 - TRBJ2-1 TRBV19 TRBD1 TGTGCCAGTAGTTTCGGACAGGGGAAGTACAATGAGCAGTTCTTC CASSFGQGKYNEQFF
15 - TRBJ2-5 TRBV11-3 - TGTGCCAGCAGCTTAGGAGTAGCGGTACAAGAGACCCAGTACTTC CASSLGVAVQETQYF
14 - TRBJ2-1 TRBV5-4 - TGTGCCAGCTGCGCCACCCTAGGTCCGAATGAGCAGTTCTTC CASCATLGPNEQFF
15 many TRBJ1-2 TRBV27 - TGTGCCAGCAGTTTCCGGGACACCGTCAACTATGGCTACACCTTC CASSFRDTVNYGYTF
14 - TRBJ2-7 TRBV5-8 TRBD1 TGTGTCAGCAGCCTCACAGGGGCCCTCTACGAGCAGTACTTC CVSSLTGALYEQYF
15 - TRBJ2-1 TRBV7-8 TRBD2 TGTGCCAGCAGCACCAAGCGGGGGACCTACAATGAGCAGTTCTTC CASSTKRGTYNEQFF
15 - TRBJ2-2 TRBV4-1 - TGCGCCAGCAGCCAAGACAGGGGACCCACCGGGGAGCTGTTTTTT CASSQDRGPTGELFF
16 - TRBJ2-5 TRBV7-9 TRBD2 TGTGCCAGCAGCTTCGGCCCCGGGACTAGCGAAGAGACCCAGTACTTC CASSFGPGTSEETQYF
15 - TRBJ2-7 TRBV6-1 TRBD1 TGTGCCAGCAGTGCTGCCGGGACAGAGTACTACGAGCAGTACTTC CASSAAGTEYYEQYF
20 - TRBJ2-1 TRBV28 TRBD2 TGTGCCAGCAGTTCCACAATGACTAGCGGGGGGACCTACTCCTACAATGAGCAGTTCTTC CASSSTMTSGGTYSYNEQFF
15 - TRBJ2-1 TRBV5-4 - TGTGCCAGCAGCCCTAACAGGGTGACAAGCAATGAGCAGTTCTTC CASSPNRVTSNEQFF
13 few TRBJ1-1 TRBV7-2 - TGTGCCAGCAGCTTCGACATGAACACTGAAGCTTTCTTT CASSFDMNTEAFF
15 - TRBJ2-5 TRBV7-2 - TGTGCCAGCAGCTTAGGAAGCAGGATCCAAGAGACCCAGTACTTC CASSLGSRIQETQYF
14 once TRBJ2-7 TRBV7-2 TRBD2 TGTGCCAGCAGCTCTTGGACTAGCGGCTACGAGCAGTACTTC CASSSWTSGYEQYF
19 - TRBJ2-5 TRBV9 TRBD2 TGTGCCAGCAGCGTAGAGGCCGGGACTAGCGCGCCGGGCCAAGAGACCCAGTACTTC CASSVEAGTSAPGQETQYF
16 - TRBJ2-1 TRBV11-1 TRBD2 TGTGCCAGCACCTCCATGGGACTAGACTCCTACAATGAGCAGTTCTTC CASTSMGLDSYNEQFF
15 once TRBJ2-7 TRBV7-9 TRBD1 TGCGCCAGCAGCCAAGGACAGGGGACCTACTACGAGCAGTACTTC CASSQGQGTYYEQYF
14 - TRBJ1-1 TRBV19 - TGTGCCAGTAGTATCATGGGTGCGGACACTGAAGCTTTCTTT CASSIMGADTEAFF
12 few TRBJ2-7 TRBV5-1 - TGTGCCAGCAGCTTGGTCCGTGCCGAGCAGTACTTC CASSLVRAEQYF
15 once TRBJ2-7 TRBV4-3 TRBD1 TGCGCCAGCAGCCAGGGACAGGGGGCAACCTACGAGCAGTACTTC CASSQGQGATYEQYF
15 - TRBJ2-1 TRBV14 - TGTGCCAGCAGCCAAGTAGGTGGGGTCCACAATGAGCAGTTCTTC CASSQVGGVHNEQFF
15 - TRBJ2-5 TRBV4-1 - TGCGCCAGCAGCCAAGACCTCCCAGGGGCAGAGACCCAGTACTTC CASSQDLPGAETQYF
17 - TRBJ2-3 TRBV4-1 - TGCGCCAGCAGCCAAGGATACGGTACGATAACCACAGATACGCAGTATTTT CASSQGYGTITTDTQYF
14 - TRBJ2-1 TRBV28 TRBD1 TGTGCCAGCTGTTTGATTACAGGGGACAATGAGCAGTTCTTC CASCLITGDNEQFF
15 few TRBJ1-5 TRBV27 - TGTGCCAGCAGTTTACTCGGAACGGGCAATCAGCCCCAGCATTTT CASSLLGTGNQPQHF
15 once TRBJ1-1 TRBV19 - TGTGCCTCCACCTGGACGCGTGACATGAACACTGAAGCTTTCTTT CASTWTRDMNTEAFF
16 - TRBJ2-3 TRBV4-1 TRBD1 TGCGCCAGCAGCCAAGCCTCAGGGGGAAGCACAGATACGCAGTATTTT CASSQASGGSTDTQYF
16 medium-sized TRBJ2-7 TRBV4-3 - TGCGCCAGCAGCCAGGAGGGGGTTCAGACAGGGCACGAGCAGTACTTC CASSQEGVQTGHEQYF
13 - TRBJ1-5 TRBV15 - TGTGCCACCAGCAGAGTAGGGAATCAGCCCCAGCATTTT CATSRVGNQPQHF
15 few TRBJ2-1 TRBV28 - TGTGCCAGCAGTTTGGAGGGGGAAGGTTACAATGAGCAGTTCTTC CASSLEGEGYNEQFF
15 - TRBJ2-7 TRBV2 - TGTGCCAGCAGTGAAGCCAGGAGGGGTTACTACGAGCAGTACTTC CASSEARRGYYEQYF
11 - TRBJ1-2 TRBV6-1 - TGTGCCAGCAGTCTCTCCGGGACACACACCTTC CASSLSGTHTF
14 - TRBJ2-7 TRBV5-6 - TGTGCCAGCAGCTTCGATCTAACAGGCTTCGAGCAGTACTTC CASSFDLTGFEQYF
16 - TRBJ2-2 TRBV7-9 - TGTGCCAGCAGCTTAGTACGGGGCTCCCTCACCGGGGAGCTGTTTTTT CASSLVRGSLTGELFF
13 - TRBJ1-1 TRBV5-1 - TGCGCCAGCAGCCTGGAGCAGAACACTGAAGCTTTCTTT CASSLEQNTEAFF